A single sample is the source of the 30 T cell receptor beta chains below, sequenced in a study of response to subunit inactivated influenza vaccine (dated by TCRdb to 2016 to 2019). The library came from RT-PCR. Sequencing relied on an Illumina HiSeq 2500. Using fastp at Q25 and MiXCR, TCRdb reprocessed the public reads and kept productive beta chains. A single entry per CDR3 protein holds the most common genes and DNA from its merged rows. The sample table contains around 520,000 distinct CDR3 sequences; only one count was recorded for about 25% of them. The top ten clones comprise over 1.5% of the sample. The source was CD4+ T cells sorted from PBMCs, collected roughly 5 days after vaccination. These receptors came from a man aged 45 to 65 who received an inactivated influenza vaccine. Donor details come from another sample of the same person, matched by shared clones.

V gene TRBV6-1 combines with J gene TRBJ2-7; weak D call: TRBD1 (5 bases). Germline loops: CDR1 MNHNS, CDR2 SASEGT. The CDR3 runs 13 residues. Between the trimmed V and J ends, which lost 3 bases and 1 base, there was a span of 7 bases. CDR3 sequence: CASSETDSYEQYF. CDR3 DNA: TGTGCCAGCAGTGAGACAGATTCCTACGAGCAGTACTTC.

The J gene is TRBJ2-1, the V gene TRBV6-2 or TRBV6-3; no clear D. This CDR3 spans 11 amino acids. Germline V lookup: CDR1 MNHEY, CDR2 SVGEGT. Trimming left V 4 bases short and J 15 bases short, with 13 bases between. CDR3 DNA: TGTGCCAGCAGTTCGGGTTGGTCGCCGTTCTTC. Its translation: CASSSGWSPFF.

The chain carries TRBV5-1 and TRBJ1-6, with a weak D call TRBD1 (6 bases). Germline V gene sequence: CDR1 SGHRS, CDR2 YFSETQ. The V gene lost 0 bases and the J gene lost 14 bases, with 12 bases spanning the gap. This CDR3 is 13 amino acids long. CDR3 sequence reads: CASSLGQVASLHF. DNA for the CDR3: TGCGCCAGCAGCTTGGGACAGGTAGCATCCCTCCACTTT.

In this sample, this clonotype turned up a few times. The chain uses TRBV3-1 and TRBJ2-5; D may be TRBD2 (6 bases). Trimming removed 4 bases at V and 1 base at J, with 10 bases between. This CDR3 has 14 residues. The germline gives CDR1 LGHDT, CDR2 YNNKEL (reference sequence). The CDR3 reads CASSRAGTQETQYF. The CDR3 DNA reads as TGTGCCAGCAGCCGGGCGGGGACCCAAGAGACCCAGTACTTC.

Turning to this clonotype: Because the CDR3 is missing its conserved closing phenylalanine or tryptophan, this is likely a read error. The CDR3 sequence is CSAGDTLNTGELFS. DNA for the CDR3: TGCAGTGCTGGGGACACCCTGAACACCGGGGAGCTGTTTTCT. The chain couples TRBV20-1 to TRBJ2-2, with a possible D match to TRBD1 (6 bases). Germline loops: CDR1 DFQATT, CDR2 SNEGSKA (reference sequence). Trimming pared 5 bases from V and 1 base from J, leaving 11 bases between. CDR3 size: 14 residues.

In this sample, this clonotype turned up a few times. The CDR3 region is CASSQDRGGTVTDTQYF. CDR3 DNA: TGCGCCAGCAGCCAAGATCGGGGGGGGACAGTCACAGATACGCAGTATTTT. This chain uses TRBV4-1 with TRBJ2-3; D possibly corresponds to TRBD2 (8 bases). Trimming cost V 0 bases and J 2 bases, with 15 bases left between them. The CDR3 extends over 17 amino acids. The germline gives CDR1 MGHRA, CDR2 YSYEKL.

V and J are TRBV20-1 and TRBJ2-2, with 10 bases that match TRBD2. Trimming cost V 6 bases and J 5 bases; bases outside gene matches: 9. This CDR3 is built from 15 residues. Germline lookup yields CDR1 DFQATT and CDR2 SNEGSKA (reference sequence). CDR3 sequence (DNA): TGCAGTGCCCGAGGGGGACTAGCGATTACCGGGGAGCTGTTTTTT. Its protein is CSARGGLAITGELFF.

The V gene is TRBV24-1, the J gene TRBJ2-1, with D possibly matching TRBD2 (6 bases). Germline V CDR1 and CDR2: KGHDR, SFDVKD. CDR3 size: 15 residues. The ends were cut back, 0 bases at V and 8 bases at J, with 13 bases in the middle. The DNA of the CDR3 is TGTGCCACCAGTGATTTGGGAGGGACCGGGGATGAGCAGTTCTTC. Its protein is CATSDLGGTGDEQFF.

The chain has TRBV10-3 and TRBJ2-3, with D maybe TRBD1 (5 bases). Germline-derived CDR1 and CDR2 are ENHRY and SYGVKD. The CDR3 is 14 amino acids. Trimming took 4 bases from V and 6 from J, leaving 14 bases between them. CDR3 loop: CAISVGQATDTQYF. The CDR3 bases are TGTGCCATCAGTGTGGGGCAGGCCACGGATACGCAGTATTTT.

This clonotype has ten or more counts. This rearrangement joins TRBV5-1 to TRBJ1-2, with 7 positions matching TRBD1. With V trimmed by 4 bases and J by 0 bases, 3 bases remained unmatched. The CDR3 runs to 14 residues. Germline V gene sequence: CDR1 SGHRS, CDR2 YFSETQ. The CDR3 DNA sequence: TGCGCCAGCAGCCCGGGACAGACTAACTATGGCTACACCTTC. It encodes CASSPGQTNYGYTF.

This clonotype was detected ten times or more. CDR3 sequence: CSARLRQNTGELFF. The CDR3 DNA is TGCAGTGCTCGACTCCGACAAAACACCGGGGAGCTGTTTTTT. V and J are TRBV20-1 and TRBJ2-2; no clear D gene. The V gene lost 5 bases and the J gene lost 2 bases, with 12 bases spanning the gap. Germline assignment: CDR1 DFQATT and CDR2 SNEGSKA (reference sequence). The CDR3 consists of 14 residues.

The CDR3 DNA sequence: TGCGCCAGCAGCTTGGACCAGGGTGGCTACAATGAGCAGTTCTTC. Translation gives CASSLDQGGYNEQFF. The V gene is TRBV5-1, the J gene TRBJ2-1; TRBD1 is a possible D gene (5 bases). V was pared by 0 bases and J by 3 bases, with 10 bases between. Germline assignment: CDR1 SGHRS and CDR2 YFSETQ. This CDR3 contains 15 residues.

This clonotype was counted only a few times. This chain uses TRBV20-1 with TRBJ1-3; no definite D call. V lost 3 bases and J 0 bases, leaving 9 bases between the germline ends. The CDR3 totals 14 residues. Germline lookup yields CDR1 DFQATT and CDR2 SNEGSKA (reference sequence). CDR3 coding DNA: TGCAGTGCTAGTAGGAGCAACTCTGGAAACACCATATATTTT. It encodes CSASRSNSGNTIYF.

This chain connects TRBV7-2 to TRBJ2-7; possible D gene TRBD2, 5 bases. CDR1 and CDR2 from the germline V gene are SGHTA and FQGNSA. CDR3 length equals 15 residues. The V end lost 2 bases, the J end lost 4 bases, and 15 bases lay between the germline ends. Here the CDR3 reads CASSLHPAETYEQYF. CDR3 nucleotide sequence: TGTGCCAGCAGCTTACATCCAGCGGAGACTTACGAGCAGTACTTC.

This clonotype was observed a few times. The chain is built from TRBV7-2 and TRBJ1-2, with 8 nucleotides matching TRBD1. The CDR3 is 15 amino acids. The V gene's germline CDR1 is SGHTA and CDR2 FQGNSA. V trimming: 7 bases; J trimming: 2 bases; junction bases outside the gene matches: 9. The CDR3 here is CASTRQGWGNYGYTF. In nucleotides, the CDR3 is TGTGCCAGCACCCGACAGGGGTGGGGGAACTATGGCTACACCTTC.

In this sample, this clonotype turned up a few times. The CDR3 DNA reads as TGCGCCAGCAGACTAGCGGGACAACTTCCTGAGCAGTTCTTC. Encoded protein: CASRLAGQLPEQFF. J is TRBJ2-1 and V is TRBV10-2; TRBD2 matches 10 bases. This CDR3 spans 14 amino acids. V lost 6 bases to trimming and J lost 9 bases; unmatched junction nucleotides: 8. Germline CDR1 is WSHSY and CDR2 is SAAADI.

This clonotype was counted only a few times. The rearrangement joins TRBV12-3 or TRBV12-4 to TRBJ2-1, with D perhaps matching TRBD1 or TRBD2 (6 bases each). V was clipped by 6 bases and J by 0 bases, with 12 bases between them. The CDR3 contains 15 residues. CDR3 region: CASSEGGLSYNEQFF. Written as DNA, the CDR3 is TGTGCCAGCAGCGAGGGGGGACTCTCCTACAATGAGCAGTTCTTC.

In its sample, this clonotype was seen once. The chain carries TRBV5-1 and TRBJ2-2; 7 positions agree with TRBD2. CDR3 length equals 16 residues. Germline V CDR1 and CDR2: SGHRS, YFSETQ. V shed 0 bases and J 6 bases; nucleotides not matched to a gene: 8. CDR3 residues: CASSLAILAAAGELFF. The CDR3, as DNA: TGCGCCAGCAGCTTGGCCATCCTAGCGGCCGCCGGGGAGCTGTTTTTT.

This clonotype was seen many times. The rearrangement links TRBV20-1 to TRBJ2-3, with 7 bases matching TRBD1. CDR3 length equals 12 residues. The J segment lost 5 bases and the V segment lost 8 bases, leaving 7 bases of the junction unmatched. Germline assignment: CDR1 DFQATT and CDR2 SNEGSKA (reference sequence). CDR3 region: CSLGGWQDTQYF. The DNA for the CDR3 is TGCAGTCTAGGGGGCTGGCAAGATACGCAGTATTTT.

The rearrangement joins TRBV15 to TRBJ2-1, with TRBD1 matching 7 bases. Germline V gives CDR1 LNHNV, CDR2 YYDKDF (reference sequence). V was pared by 1 base and J by 9 bases, with 9 bases of the junction left unmatched. This CDR3 is 15 amino acids long. The CDR3 coding sequence is TGTGCCACCAGCAGAGCCGAGGGGGCAAGTGGTGAGCAGTTCTTC. As protein: CATSRAEGASGEQFF.

In this sample, this clonotype turned up a few times. The chain combines TRBV7-9 with TRBJ1-5; 7 bases fit TRBD1. Germline-derived CDR1 and CDR2 are SEHNR and FQNEAQ (reference sequence). CDR3 size: 15 residues. The V gene end was trimmed by 6 bases and the J gene end by 8 bases; junction bases not matched to a gene: 13. DNA of the CDR3: TGTGCCAGCAGTTTACAGGGGACACTTGGGGAGCCCCAGCATTTT. It yields the protein CASSLQGTLGEPQHF.

This clonotype has only one observation. CDR3 bases: TGTGCCAGCAGTTTCGGACAGACCTACGGTGAGCAGTTCTTC. This gives the protein CASSFGQTYGEQFF. V and J are TRBV12-3 or TRBV12-4 and TRBJ2-1; tentatively, D is TRBD1 (6 bases). Deletions cut 3 bases from V and 9 bases from J, with 15 bases between. This CDR3 region has 14 residues.

This CDR3 reads CASSFEWPGYNEQFF. The CDR3 DNA sequence: TGCGCCAGCAGCTTTGAGTGGCCGGGGTACAATGAGCAGTTCTTC. The rearrangement links TRBV5-1 to TRBJ2-1; possible D gene TRBD2, 5 bases. Germline-derived CDR1 and CDR2 are SGHRS and YFSETQ. The CDR3 sequence is 15 residues long. The V end lost 2 bases, the J end lost 4 bases, and 13 bases lay between the germline ends.

The chain employs TRBV4-3 and TRBJ2-1, with a weak D call TRBD2 (7 bases). Between the trimmed V and J ends, which lost 4 bases and 14 bases, there was a span of 18 bases. The CDR3 is made up of 13 amino acids. Germline CDR1 is LGHNA and CDR2 is YSLEER. CDR3 sequence (DNA): TGCGCCAGCAGCCTGAGGGGGGCGGGAGTTAAGTTCTTC. This encodes CASSLRGAGVKFF.

This clonotype came up a few times. V gene TRBV20-1 combines with J gene TRBJ1-1; D ambiguous. This CDR3 region has 14 residues. V lost 3 bases to trimming and J lost 0 bases, with 11 bases between them. Germline lookup yields CDR1 DFQATT and CDR2 SNEGSKA (reference sequence). The CDR3, as DNA: TGCAGTGCTAGTCTTCAGAGAATGAACACTGAAGCTTTCTTT. Translated: CSASLQRMNTEAFF.

V and J are TRBV9 and TRBJ2-3; TRBD2 might be the D (6 bases). CDR3 length: 13 amino acids. The germline V gene has CDR1 SGDLS and CDR2 YYNGEE. Trimming left V 3 bases short and J 6 bases short, with 11 bases between. The CDR3 region has the DNA TGTGCCAGCAGCGGGGGGGTCAGGGATACGCAGTATTTT. Amino acids: CASSGGVRDTQYF. The variable domain in full, with the rest retrieved from reference TRBV9 and TRBJ2-3, is DSGVTQTPKHLITATGQRVTLRCSPRSGDLSVYWYQQSLDQGLQFLIQYYNGEERAKGNILERFSAQQFPDLHSELNLSSLELGDSALYFCASSGGVRDTQYFGPGTRLTVL.

This clonotype was picked up a small number of times. This sequence joins TRBV5-4 and TRBJ1-2; D gene ambiguous. With 0 bases removed from V and 5 bases from J, the gap between germline ends came to 17 bases. CDR3 length: 16 amino acids. CDR1 is SGHNT and CDR2 is YYREEE in the germline V gene (reference sequence). This CDR3 is CASSLDGLGIGYGYTF. CDR3 DNA sequence: TGTGCCAGCAGCTTGGACGGCCTGGGAATCGGGTATGGCTACACCTTC.

The chain joins TRBV7-3 to TRBJ2-1, with 10 bases matching TRBD2. Germline trimming cut 5 bases from V and 7 bases from J; bases unmatched to any gene: 8. Germline-derived CDR1 and CDR2 are SGHTA and FQGTGA. This CDR3 comprises 15 residues. In nucleotides, the CDR3 is TGTGCCAGCAGCCAAAGGGCTAGCGGGAGTAATGAGCAGTTCTTC. Its protein product is CASSQRASGSNEQFF.

The chain has TRBV27 and TRBJ2-6, with a weak D call TRBD1 (5 bases). CDR1 is MNHEY and CDR2 is SMNVEV in the germline V gene (reference sequence). V lost 6 bases and J lost 1, with 7 bases in between. The CDR3 totals 14 residues. Here the CDR3 reads CASRAGSGANVLTF. The CDR3 DNA is TGTGCCAGCAGAGCAGGGTCTGGGGCCAACGTCCTGACTTTC. Full variable domain (rest looked up from reference TRBV27 and TRBJ2-6): EAQVTQNPRYLITVTGKKLTVTCSQNMNHEYMSWYRQDPGLGLRQIYYSMNVEVTDKGDVPEGYKVSRKEKRNFPLILESPSPNQTSLYFCASRAGSGANVLTFGAGSRLTVL.

This rearrangement joins TRBV5-1 to TRBJ1-3; D possibly corresponds to TRBD1 (6 bases). There are 17 residues in the CDR3. V dropped 0 bases and J dropped 0 bases, with 13 bases sitting between them. CDR1 is SGHRS and CDR2 is YFSETQ in the germline V gene. This CDR3 reads CASSLGSGTSSGNTIYF. Here the CDR3 DNA reads TGCGCCAGCAGCTTGGGGTCGGGGACAAGCTCTGGAAACACCATATATTTT.